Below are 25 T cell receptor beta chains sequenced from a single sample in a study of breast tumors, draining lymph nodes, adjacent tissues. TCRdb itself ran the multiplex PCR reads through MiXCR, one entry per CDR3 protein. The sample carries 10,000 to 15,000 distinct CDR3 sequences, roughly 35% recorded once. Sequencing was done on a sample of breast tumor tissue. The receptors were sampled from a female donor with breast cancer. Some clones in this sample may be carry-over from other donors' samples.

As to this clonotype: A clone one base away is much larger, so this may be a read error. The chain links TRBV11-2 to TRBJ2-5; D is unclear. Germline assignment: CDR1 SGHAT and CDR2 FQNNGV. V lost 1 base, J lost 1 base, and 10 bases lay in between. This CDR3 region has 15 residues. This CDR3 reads CASSLADRSQETQYF. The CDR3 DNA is TGTGCCAGCAGCTTAGCCGATCGGTCCCAAGAGACCCAGTACTTC.

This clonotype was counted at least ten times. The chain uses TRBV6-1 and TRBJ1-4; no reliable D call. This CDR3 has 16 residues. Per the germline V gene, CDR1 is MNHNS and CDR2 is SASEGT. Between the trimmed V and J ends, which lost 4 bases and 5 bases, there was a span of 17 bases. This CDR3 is CASSVQFMVQNEKLFF. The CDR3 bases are TGTGCCAGCAGTGTTCAGTTTATGGTCCAAAATGAAAAACTGTTTTTT.

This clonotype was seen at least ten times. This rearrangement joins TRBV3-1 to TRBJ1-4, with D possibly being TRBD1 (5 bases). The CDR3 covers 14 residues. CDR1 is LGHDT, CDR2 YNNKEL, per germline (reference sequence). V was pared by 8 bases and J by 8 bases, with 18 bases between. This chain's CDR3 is CASSTGGSNEKLFF. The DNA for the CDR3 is TGTGCCAGCTCCACCGGGGGAAGCAACGAAAAACTGTTTTTT.

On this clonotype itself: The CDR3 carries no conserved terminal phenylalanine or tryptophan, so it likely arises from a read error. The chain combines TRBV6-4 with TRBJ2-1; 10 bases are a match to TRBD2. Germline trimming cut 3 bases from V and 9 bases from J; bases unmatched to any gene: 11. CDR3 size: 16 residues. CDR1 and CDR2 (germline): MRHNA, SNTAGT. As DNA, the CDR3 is TGTGCCAGCAGTGATTATGGGACTAGCGAGGTAACTGAGCAGTTCTCC. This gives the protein CASSDYGTSEVTEQFS.

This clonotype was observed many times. The DNA of the CDR3 is TGTGCCAGCAGCTTAATTACTAGCGGGAGGGGCTCCTACAATGAGCAGTTCTTC. Translated: CASSLITSGRGSYNEQFF. The gene calls are TRBV7-3 and TRBJ2-1; 13 nucleotides line up with TRBD2. Unmatched junction bases numbered 3, after V lost 1 base and J lost 0 bases. Germline CDR1 and CDR2: SGHTA and FQGTGA. CDR3 length equals 18 residues.

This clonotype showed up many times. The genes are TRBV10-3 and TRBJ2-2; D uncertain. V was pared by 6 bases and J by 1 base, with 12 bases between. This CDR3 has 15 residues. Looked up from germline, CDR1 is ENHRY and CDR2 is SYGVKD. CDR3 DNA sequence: TGTGCCATCAGGGATAACGTCGGGAACACCGGGGAGCTGTTTTTT. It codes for CAIRDNVGNTGELFF.

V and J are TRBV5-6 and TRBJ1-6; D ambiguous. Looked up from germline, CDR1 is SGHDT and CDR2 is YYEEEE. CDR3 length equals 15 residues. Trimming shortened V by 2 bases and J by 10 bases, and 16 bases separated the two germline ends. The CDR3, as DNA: TGTGCCAGCAGCTTTTCGAGGTTGGGGAAATCACCCCTCCACTTT. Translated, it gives CASSFSRLGKSPLHF. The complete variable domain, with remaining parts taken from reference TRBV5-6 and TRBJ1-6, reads DAGVTQSPTHLIKTRGQQVTLRCSPKSGHDTVSWYQQALGQGPQFIFQYYEEEERQRGNFPDRFSGHQFPNYSSELNVNALLLGDSALYLCASSFSRLGKSPLHFGNGTRLTVT.

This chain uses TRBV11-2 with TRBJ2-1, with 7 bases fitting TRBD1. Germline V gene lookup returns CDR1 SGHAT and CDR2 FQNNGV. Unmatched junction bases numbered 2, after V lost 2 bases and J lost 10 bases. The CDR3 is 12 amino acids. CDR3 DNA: TGTGCCAGCAGCTTAAGGACAGGAGAGCAGTTCTTC. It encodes CASSLRTGEQFF.

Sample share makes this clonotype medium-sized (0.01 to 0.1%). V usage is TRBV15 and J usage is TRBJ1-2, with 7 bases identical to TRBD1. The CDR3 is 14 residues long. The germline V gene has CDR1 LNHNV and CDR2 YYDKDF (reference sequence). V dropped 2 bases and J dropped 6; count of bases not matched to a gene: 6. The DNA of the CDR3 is TGTGCCACCAGCAGATACACAGGGGACGATGGCTACACCTTC. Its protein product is CATSRYTGDDGYTF. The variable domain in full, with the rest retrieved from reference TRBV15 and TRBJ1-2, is DAMVIQNPRYQVTQFGKPVTLSCSQTLNHNVMYWYQQKSSQAPKLLFHYYDKDFNNEADTPDNFQSRRPNTSFCFLDIRSPGLGDTAMYLCATSRYTGDDGYTFGSGTRLTVV.

The CDR3 DNA follows: TGTGCCAGCAGTTTATGGGGAGGGAGCTACGAGCAGTACTTC. Its translation: CASSLWGGSYEQYF. The chain joins TRBV12-3 or TRBV12-4 to TRBJ2-7, with 7 positions matching TRBD2. The J segment lost 3 bases and the V segment lost 2 bases, leaving 4 bases of the junction unmatched. CDR3 size: 14 residues.

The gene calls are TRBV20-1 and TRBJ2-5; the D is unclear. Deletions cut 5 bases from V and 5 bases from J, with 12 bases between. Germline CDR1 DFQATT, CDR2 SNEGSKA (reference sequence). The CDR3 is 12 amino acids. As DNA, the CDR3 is TGCAGTGCTGAAAGGTGGGCGGAGACCCAGTACTTC. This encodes CSAERWAETQYF.

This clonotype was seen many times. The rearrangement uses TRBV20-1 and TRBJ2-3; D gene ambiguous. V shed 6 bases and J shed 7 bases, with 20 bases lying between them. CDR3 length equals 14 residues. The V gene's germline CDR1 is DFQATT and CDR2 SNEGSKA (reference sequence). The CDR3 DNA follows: TGCAGTGCGCGGTACCTCGGGCCACTTAATACGCAGTATTTT. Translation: CSARYLGPLNTQYF.

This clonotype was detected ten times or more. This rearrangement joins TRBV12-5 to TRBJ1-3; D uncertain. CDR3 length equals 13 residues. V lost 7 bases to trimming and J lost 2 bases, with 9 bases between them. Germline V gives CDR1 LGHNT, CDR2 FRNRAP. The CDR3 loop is CASAISPGNTIYF. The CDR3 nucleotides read TGTGCTAGTGCCATTAGTCCTGGAAACACCATATATTTT.

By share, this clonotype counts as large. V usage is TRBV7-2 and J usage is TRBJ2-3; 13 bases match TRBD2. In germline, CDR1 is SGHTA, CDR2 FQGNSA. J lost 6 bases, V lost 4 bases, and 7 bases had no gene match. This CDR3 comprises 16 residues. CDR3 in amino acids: CASSSRLAGGLDTQYF. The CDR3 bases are TGTGCCAGCAGCTCCCGACTAGCGGGAGGCTTGGATACGCAGTATTTT.

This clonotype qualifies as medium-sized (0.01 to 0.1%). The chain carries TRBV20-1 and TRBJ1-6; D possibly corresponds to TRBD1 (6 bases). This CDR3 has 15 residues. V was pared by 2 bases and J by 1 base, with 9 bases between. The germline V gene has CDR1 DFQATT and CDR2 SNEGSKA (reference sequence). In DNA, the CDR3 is TGCAGTGCTAGACCCAGGGGATCCTATAATTCACCCCTCCACTTT. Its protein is CSARPRGSYNSPLHF.

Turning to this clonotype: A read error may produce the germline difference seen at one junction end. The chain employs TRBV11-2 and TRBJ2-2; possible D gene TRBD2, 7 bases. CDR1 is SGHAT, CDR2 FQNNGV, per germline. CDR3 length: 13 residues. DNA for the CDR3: TGTGCCAGCAGCTTAGGGGGGTCCGGGGGGCTGTCTTTT. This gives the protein CASSLGGSGGLSF.

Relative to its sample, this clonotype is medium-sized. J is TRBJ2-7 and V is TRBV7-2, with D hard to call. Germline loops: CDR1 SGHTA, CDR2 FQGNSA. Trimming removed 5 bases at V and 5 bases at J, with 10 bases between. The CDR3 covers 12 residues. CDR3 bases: TGTGCCAGCAGCACCTTTAGTGACGAGCAGTACTTC. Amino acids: CASSTFSDEQYF.

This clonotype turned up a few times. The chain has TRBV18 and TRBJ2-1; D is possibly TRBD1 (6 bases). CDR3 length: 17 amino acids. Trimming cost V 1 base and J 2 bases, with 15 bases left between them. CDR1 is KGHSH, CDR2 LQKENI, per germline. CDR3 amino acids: CASSPQRGTSTYNEQFF. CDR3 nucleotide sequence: TGTGCCAGCTCACCACAAAGAGGGACATCGACCTACAATGAGCAGTTCTTC.

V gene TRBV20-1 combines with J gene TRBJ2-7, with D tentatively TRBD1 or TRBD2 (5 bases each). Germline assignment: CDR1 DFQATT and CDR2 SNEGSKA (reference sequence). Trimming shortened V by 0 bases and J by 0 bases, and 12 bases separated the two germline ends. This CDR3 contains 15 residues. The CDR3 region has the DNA TGCAGTGCTAGAGATCGGGACCGAGTCTCCTACGAGCAGTACTTC. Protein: CSARDRDRVSYEQYF.

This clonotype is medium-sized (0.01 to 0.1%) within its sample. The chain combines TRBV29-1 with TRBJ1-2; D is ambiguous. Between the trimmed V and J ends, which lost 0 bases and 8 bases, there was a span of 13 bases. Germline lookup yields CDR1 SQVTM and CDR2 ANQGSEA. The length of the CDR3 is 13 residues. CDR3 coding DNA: TGCAGCGTTGAAGATCCTTTCAGTGGCGGCTACACCTTC. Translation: CSVEDPFSGGYTF.

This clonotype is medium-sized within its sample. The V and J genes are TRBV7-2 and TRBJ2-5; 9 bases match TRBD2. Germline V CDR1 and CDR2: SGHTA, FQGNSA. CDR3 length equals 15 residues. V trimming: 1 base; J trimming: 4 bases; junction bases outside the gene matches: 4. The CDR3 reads CASSLGPAGGETQYF. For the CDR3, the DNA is TGTGCCAGCAGCTTAGGTCCAGCGGGAGGAGAGACCCAGTACTTC.

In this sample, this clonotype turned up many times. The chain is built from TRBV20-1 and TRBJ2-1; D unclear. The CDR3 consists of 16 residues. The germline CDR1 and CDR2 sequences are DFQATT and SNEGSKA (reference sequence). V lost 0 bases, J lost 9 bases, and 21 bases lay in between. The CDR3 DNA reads TGCAGTGCTAGAGACTCTAGGAACCCCCCCATGGGTGAGCAGTTCTTC. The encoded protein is CSARDSRNPPMGEQFF.

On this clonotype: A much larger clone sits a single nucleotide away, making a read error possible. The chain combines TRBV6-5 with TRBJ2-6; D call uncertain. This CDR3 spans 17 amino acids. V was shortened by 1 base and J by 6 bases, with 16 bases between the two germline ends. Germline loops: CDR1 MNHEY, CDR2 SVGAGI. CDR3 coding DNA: TGTGCCAGCAGTTACTTAAACTCGGTTAGTAAGGCCAACGTCCTGACTTTC. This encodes CASSYLNSVSKANVLTF.

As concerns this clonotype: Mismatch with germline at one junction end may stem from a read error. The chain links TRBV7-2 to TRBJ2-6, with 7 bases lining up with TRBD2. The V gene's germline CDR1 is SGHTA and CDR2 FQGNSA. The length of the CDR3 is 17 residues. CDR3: CASSFASGMSGANVPTF. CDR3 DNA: TGTGCCAGCAGCTTTGCTAGCGGCATGTCTGGGGCCAACGTCCCGACTTTC. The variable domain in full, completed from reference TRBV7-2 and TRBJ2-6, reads GAGVSQSPSNKVTEKGKDVELRCDPISGHTALYWYRQSLGQGLEFLIYFQGNSAPDKSGLPSDRFSAERTGGSVSTLTIQRTQQEDSAVYLCASSFASGMSGANVPTFGAGSRLTVL.

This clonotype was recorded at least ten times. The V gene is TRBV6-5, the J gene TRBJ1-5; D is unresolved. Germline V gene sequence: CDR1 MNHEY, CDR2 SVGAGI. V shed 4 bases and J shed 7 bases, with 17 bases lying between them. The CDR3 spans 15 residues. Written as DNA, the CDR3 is TGTGCCAGCAGTTTTTCGGGAAGGACCGGCCAGCCCCAGCATTTT. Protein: CASSFSGRTGQPQHF.